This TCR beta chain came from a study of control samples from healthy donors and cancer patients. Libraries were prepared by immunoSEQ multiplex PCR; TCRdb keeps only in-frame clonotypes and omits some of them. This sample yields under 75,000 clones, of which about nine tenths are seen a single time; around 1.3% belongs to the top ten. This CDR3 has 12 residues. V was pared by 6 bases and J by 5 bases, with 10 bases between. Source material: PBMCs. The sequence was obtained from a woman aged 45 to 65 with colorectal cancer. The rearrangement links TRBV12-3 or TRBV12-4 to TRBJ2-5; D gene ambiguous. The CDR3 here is CASSPNRETQYF. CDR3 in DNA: TGTGCCAGCAGCCCCAACCGCGAGACCCAGTACTTC.